This TCR beta chain was captured by sequencing in a study of cytomegalovirus exposure and HLA in healthy donors. PCR used 60 Vbeta primers and 13 Jbeta primers. Profiled with immunoSEQ multiplex PCR; TCRdb holds only in-frame clones, not every one. The table includes about 180,000 clones, around three quarters detected once. In its sample, this clone was seen once. The CDR3 contains 13 residues. Trimming removed 8 bases from V and 2 bases from J; junction bases left unmatched: 6. Per the germline V gene, CDR1 is MNHNS and CDR2 is SASEGT. This TCR was recovered from a man aged 35-49 years in good health and CMV-seronegative. This sequence joins TRBV6-1 and TRBJ2-7; 7 bases agree with TRBD1. Sequenced material: PBMCs. The CDR3 region is CASEFDRAYEQYF. In DNA, the CDR3 is TGTGCCAGCGAATTTGACAGGGCCTACGAGCAGTACTTC.